Listed here are 3 T cell receptor beta chains from one sample, sequenced in a study of shared clonotypes between healthy human individuals. The repertoire was sequenced with immunoSEQ multiplex PCR; TCRdb's copy has only in-frame clones and lacks some. The table lists fewer than 550,000 clones, almost 80% of them singletons. Sequencing was carried out using PBMCs. Receptor source: a woman between 40 and 50 years old in good health. Some clones in this sample may be carry-over from other donors' samples.

As for this clone: An end of the junction does not agree with germline; a read error may underlie this. The chain has TRBV7-9 and TRBJ2-3, with D tentatively TRBD1 or TRBD2 (5 bases each). The germline V gene has CDR1 SEHNR and CDR2 FQNEAQ (reference sequence). This CDR3 is built from 13 residues. CDR3 sequence: CASSLGEGTGVDF. The CDR3 coding sequence is TGTGCCAGCAGCCTGGGTGAAGGGACCGGAGTGGATTTT.

This clone was picked up many times. The J gene is TRBJ1-1, the V gene TRBV5-3; 7 bases agree with TRBD1. TRBV5-3 is annotated as an ORF whose role is uncertain. With 4 bases clipped from V and 4 bases from J, the junction kept 7 bases outside the gene matches. The CDR3 runs 14 residues. The CDR3 region has the DNA TGTGCCAGAAGCACCTCCGACAGGGTCACTGAAGCTTTCTTT. It codes for CARSTSDRVTEAFF.

Of note for this clone: The same CDR3 can be traced to other DNA sequences in this sample. The V and J genes are TRBV18 and TRBJ1-1; D not certain. V lost 1 base, J lost 1 base, and 7 bases lay in between. The CDR3 contains 14 residues. Germline CDR1 KGHSH, CDR2 LQKENI. The chain's CDR3 is CASSPRAQNTEAFF. The DNA for the CDR3 is TGTGCCAGCTCACCACGGGCGCAGAACACTGAAGCTTTCTTT.